The 14 T cell receptor beta chains listed next were all sequenced from one sample in a study of T cell responses to AZD1222 COVID-19 vaccine (dated by TCRdb to 2020 to 2022). Libraries were made using the immunoSEQ multiplex PCR assay. What TCRdb holds here is the immuneACCESS table cut down to in-frame rearrangements. Part of the clones is not present; checked against another copy, under half of the missing clones reflect an unresolved V gene, and the others are unexplained. This sample comprises approximately 120,000 clones, approximately 90% of them detected only once. The ten largest account for roughly 4.5% of the sample. The time point label, as the study defines it: baseline before first vaccination. Material: peripheral blood, obtained on day 0 of AZD1222 vaccination. The origin of the receptors is an adult in good health.

The rearrangement joins TRBV28 to TRBJ1-4, with no clear D. V was shortened by 8 bases and J by 10 bases, with 14 bases between the two germline ends. Germline V gene data show CDR1 as MDHEN and CDR2 as SYDVKM. The CDR3 is made up of 12 amino acids. CDR3 sequence: CASGQGPRKLFF. DNA of the CDR3: TGTGCCAGCGGCCAAGGGCCTAGAAAACTGTTTTTT.

This clone has only a few counts. The chain employs TRBV7-9 and TRBJ1-3; no clear D gene. CDR1 is SEHNR and CDR2 is FQNEAQ in the germline V gene (reference sequence). The CDR3 length is 14 residues. Trimming removed 1 base at V and 2 bases at J, with 6 bases between. CDR3 DNA sequence: TGTGCCAGCAGCTTAGGTTTCGCTGGAAACACCATATATTTT. This translates into CASSLGFAGNTIYF.

J is TRBJ2-5 and V is TRBV12-3 or TRBV12-4; either TRBD1 or TRBD2 may fit D (5 bases each). V lost 7 bases and J 4 bases, leaving 13 bases between the germline ends. CDR3 length: 13 residues. In DNA, the CDR3 is TGTGCCAGCACCATCCGGGGCCGAGAGACCCAGTACTTC. This codes for CASTIRGRETQYF.

V and J are TRBV24-1 and TRBJ2-3, with TRBD2 matching over 8 bases. Per germline, CDR1 KGHDR and CDR2 SFDVKD. J gave up 4 bases and V 5 bases, and 4 bases lay outside the gene matches. The CDR3 has 14 amino acids. This CDR3 reads CATSGVAGPDTQYF. CDR3 DNA: TGTGCCACCAGTGGGGTAGCGGGGCCAGATACGCAGTATTTT.

About this clone: The same CDR3 arises from other DNA sequences in this sample as well. The V and J genes are TRBV6-5 and TRBJ1-1, with 11 nucleotides matching TRBD1. The CDR3 runs to 15 residues. Per germline, CDR1 MNHEY and CDR2 SVGAGI. V was pared by 0 bases and J by 4 bases, with 1 base of the junction left unmatched. CDR3 bases: TGTGCCAGCAGTTACTCGGGGACAGGGGGCACTGAAGCTTTCTTT. Residues: CASSYSGTGGTEAFF.

This chain uses TRBV19 with TRBJ2-7, with TRBD2 matching over 10 bases. Germline V gives CDR1 LNHDA, CDR2 SQIVND (reference sequence). This CDR3 contains 13 residues. With V trimmed by 6 bases and J by 3 bases, 2 bases remained unmatched. The CDR3 region is CASRLAGHYEQYF. The DNA of the CDR3 is TGTGCCAGTAGACTAGCGGGACACTACGAGCAGTACTTC.

Here the CDR3 DNA reads TGTGCCAGCAGTTACTCGATTGGGACAGGGTATTCACCCCTCCACTTT. It encodes CASSYSIGTGYSPLHF. J is TRBJ1-6 and V is TRBV6-5; 9 positions match TRBD1. The CDR3 is 16 amino acids. Germline V gene lookup returns CDR1 MNHEY and CDR2 SVGAGI. Trimming at V came to 0 bases and at J to 8 bases, leaving 5 bases not matched to a gene.

This chain connects TRBV11-3 to TRBJ1-1; 10 positions match TRBD1. J lost 3 bases, V lost 5 bases, and 12 bases had no gene match. The CDR3 covers 17 residues. CDR1 and CDR2 from the germline V gene are SGHNT and YENEEA. The CDR3 bases are TGTGCCAGCAGCGCCTACGGGTCCGGGACAGGGGACACTGAAGCTTTCTTT. It translates to CASSAYGSGTGDTEAFF.

The rearrangement uses TRBV27 and TRBJ1-4; D gene ambiguous. From germline, CDR1 is MNHEY and CDR2 SMNVEV (reference sequence). V lost 2 bases and J 8 bases, leaving 9 bases between the germline ends. The CDR3 has 13 amino acids. CDR3 nucleotide sequence: TGTGCCAGCAGTTTAGCGTGGAGGGAAAAACTGTTTTTT. It yields the protein CASSLAWREKLFF.

The chain carries TRBV7-6 and TRBJ2-3; 11 bases align to TRBD2. Germline CDR1 and CDR2: SGHVS and FNYEAQ. The V segment lost 3 bases and the J segment 5 bases; nucleotides outside the gene matches: 19. The CDR3 covers 20 residues. Written as DNA, the CDR3 is TGTGCCAGCAGCTTTAGTGGGTTAGGTTATAGCGGGGGGGCCGAAGATACGCAGTATTTT. Its translation: CASSFSGLGYSGGAEDTQYF.

The rearrangement links TRBV30 to TRBJ1-5, with D perhaps matching TRBD1 (6 bases). The CDR3 loop spans 13 amino acids. CDR1 and CDR2 (germline): GTSNPN, SVGIG (reference sequence). Trimming left V 3 bases short and J 1 base short, with 7 bases between. Here the CDR3 reads CAWSDRSNQPQHF. The CDR3 nucleotides are TGTGCCTGGAGCGACAGGAGCAATCAGCCCCAGCATTTT.

This chain joins TRBV21-1 and TRBJ1-5; the D call in the table, TRBD1, was not verified against the DNA. TRBV21-1 is given as a pseudogene. The CDR3 has 17 residues. CDR3 in DNA: TGTGCCAGCAGCAAAGGGAAGGGGGCAGGAGGAAAACAGCCCCAGCATTTT. Protein: CASSKGKGAGGKQPQHF.

CDR3 protein: CAWSVGLAGVTDTQYF. The CDR3 DNA is TGTGCCTGGAGTGTAGGGCTAGCGGGGGTCACAGATACGCAGTATTTT. The chain links TRBV30 to TRBJ2-3; 10 bases match TRBD2. Losses at the gene ends were 0 bases for V and 2 bases for J; bases not matched to a gene: 5. CDR1 and CDR2 (germline): GTSNPN, SVGIG (reference sequence). This CDR3 is 16 amino acids long.

The CDR3 DNA reads TGTGCCAGCTCACCACTTTCGGGCATCTCCTCCTACGAGCAGTACTTC. It translates to CASSPLSGISSYEQYF. The genes are TRBV18 and TRBJ2-7; D uncertain. Trimming pared 1 base from V and 0 bases from J, leaving 13 bases between. This CDR3 has 16 residues. The germline V gene encodes CDR1 KGHSH and CDR2 LQKENI.